The 30 T cell receptor beta chains in this list originate from one sample, sequenced in a study of Graves' ophthalmopathy and Graves' hyperthyroidism. RNA transcripts were the source from which TCR beta CDR3 regions were amplified. The authors performed first-round RT-PCR with HTBI primers and then a second-round multiplex PCR. TCRdb analysed the multiplex PCR reads with MiXCR anew, one entry per CDR3 protein. This sample has almost 400,000 distinct CDR3 sequences, with around 17% found just once. Sequenced: peripheral blood. These receptors all come from a woman under 30 with Graves' ophthalmopathy.

This clonotype came up many times. The chain couples TRBV7-2 to TRBJ2-5, with TRBD1 matching 8 bases. V trimming: 1 base; J trimming: 2 bases; junction bases outside the gene matches: 3. This CDR3 is 15 amino acids long. Germline V CDR1 and CDR2: SGHTA, FQGNSA. The CDR3 coding sequence is TGTGCCAGCAGCTTAGGGAACAGGGGGCAAGAGACCCAGTACTTC. It translates to CASSLGNRGQETQYF.

This clonotype appeared many times. Compared with germline, one end of the junction differs, possibly owing to a read error. The J gene is TRBJ2-7, the V gene TRBV28; 8 bases are a match to TRBD2. The CDR3 loop spans 10 amino acids. The germline V gene encodes CDR1 MDHEN and CDR2 SYDVKM. CDR3 region: CASSGPGGDF. The CDR3 nucleotides are TGTGCCAGCAGTGGCCCGGGGGGGGACTTC.

This clonotype was recorded many times. V gene TRBV3-1 combines with J gene TRBJ2-5; 11 bases line up with TRBD2. Looked up from germline, CDR1 is LGHDT and CDR2 is YNNKEL (reference sequence). The CDR3 totals 17 residues. V lost 4 bases, J lost 4 bases, and 11 bases stayed unmatched. DNA of the CDR3: TGTGCCAGCAGCCCTATAGGCGATGGGACTAGCGGAGAGACCCAGTACTTC. This translates into CASSPIGDGTSGETQYF.

This clonotype was recorded many times. This chain joins TRBV20-1 and TRBJ1-2; D gene unclear. Germline V gene sequence: CDR1 DFQATT, CDR2 SNEGSKA (reference sequence). Deletions cut 6 bases from V and 1 base from J, with 18 bases between. The CDR3 totals 15 residues. CDR3 nucleotide sequence: TGCAGTGCCACACGTCCGGGAGCTCTTAACTATGGCTACACCTTC. Translation gives CSATRPGALNYGYTF.

The chain carries TRBV12-3 or TRBV12-4 and TRBJ1-1, with a tentative D call TRBD1 (6 bases). V was cut by 3 bases and J by 3 bases, with 17 bases left in between. The CDR3 extends over 16 amino acids. CDR3 in amino acids: CASSFSPSGTHTEAFF. The CDR3 nucleotides read TGTGCCAGCAGTTTTTCCCCATCCGGGACACACACTGAAGCTTTCTTT.

This clonotype was counted ten times or more. One junction end does not reproduce the germline sequence, and a read error may be involved. The chain links TRBV28 to TRBJ1-3; D remains unclear. From germline, CDR1 is MDHEN and CDR2 SYDVKM. The CDR3 length is 12 residues. CDR3 loop: CAGSFDGNTIYF. The CDR3 nucleotides read TGTGCCGGCAGTTTCGATGGAAACACCATATATTTT.

This clonotype was seen many times. The chain couples TRBV15 to TRBJ2-7; D unresolved. Deletions cut 4 bases from V and 0 bases from J, with 7 bases between. Germline values: CDR1 LNHNV, CDR2 YYDKDF (reference sequence). The CDR3 consists of 13 residues. The CDR3 is CATSKDGSYEQYF. The CDR3, as DNA: TGTGCCACCAGCAAGGACGGCTCCTACGAGCAGTACTTC.

The chain recombines TRBV12-3 or TRBV12-4 with TRBJ2-2; possible D gene TRBD1, 6 bases. V gave up 7 bases and J gave up 2 bases, with 11 bases separating them. The CDR3 runs 14 residues. The CDR3 DNA reads TGTGCCAGCACCGAGACAGGAAACACCGGGGAGCTGTTTTTT. Protein sequence: CASTETGNTGELFF.

This clonotype has at least ten counts. The rearrangement uses TRBV6-5 and TRBJ1-1; tentatively, D is TRBD1 (6 bases). This CDR3 is built from 14 residues. From germline, CDR1 is MNHEY and CDR2 SVGAGI. V lost 4 bases to trimming and J lost 5 bases, with 14 bases between them. The chain's CDR3 is CASSSGGLSTEAFF. The CDR3 region has the DNA TGTGCCAGCAGTTCTGGGGGGCTGAGTACTGAAGCTTTCTTT.

This clonotype showed up many times. The chain employs TRBV28 and TRBJ1-1, with D perhaps matching TRBD1 (5 bases). V was cut by 5 bases and J by 1 base, with 17 bases left in between. The CDR3 loop spans 16 amino acids. Per the germline V gene, CDR1 is MDHEN and CDR2 is SYDVKM. CDR3 bases: TGTGCCAGCAGTCCGCGACAGATCGTTTCGAACACTGAAGCTTTCTTT. It encodes CASSPRQIVSNTEAFF. Full variable domain (rest looked up from reference TRBV28 and TRBJ1-1): DVKVTQSSRYLVKRTGEKVFLECVQDMDHENMFWYRQDPGLGLRLIYFSYDVKMKEKGDIPEGYSVSREKKERFSLILESASTNQTSMYLCASSPRQIVSNTEAFFGQGTRLTVV.

The chain couples TRBV12-3 or TRBV12-4 to TRBJ1-2; no reliable D call. V shed 3 bases and J shed 4 bases, with 9 bases lying between them. The CDR3 has 13 residues. Here the CDR3 reads CASSLVKGYGYTF. As DNA, the CDR3 is TGTGCCAGCAGTTTGGTAAAGGGCTATGGCTACACCTTC.

This clonotype occurred many times. The chain employs TRBV11-2 and TRBJ2-2; 13 positions agree with TRBD2. The V segment lost 5 bases and the J segment 2 bases; nucleotides outside the gene matches: 8. Germline CDR1 reads SGHAT; CDR2 reads FQNNGV. This CDR3 comprises 18 residues. The CDR3 region has the DNA TGTGCCAGCAGCCCCGGACTAGCGGGGGCACCAAACACCGGGGAGCTGTTTTTT. It is translated as CASSPGLAGAPNTGELFF.

This clonotype has ten or more counts. The J gene is TRBJ2-2, the V gene TRBV2; D might be TRBD2 (5 bases). This CDR3 spans 14 amino acids. The V end lost 1 base, the J end lost 4 bases, and 7 bases lay between the germline ends. CDR1 and CDR2 from the germline V gene are SNHLY and FYNNEI. CDR3 bases: TGTGCCAGCAGTGAAGGGAGCGGCACCGGGGAGCTGTTTTTT. Its translation: CASSEGSGTGELFF.

This clonotype was observed at least ten times. The V call is TRBV12-3 or TRBV12-4, the J call TRBJ2-5; TRBD1 agrees at 9 bases. V was clipped by 8 bases and J by 6 bases; unmatched bases: 13. CDR3 length: 15 amino acids. CDR3 DNA sequence: TGTGCCAGCGGAGGAACAGGGGGCGCAGTAAAGACCCAGTACTTC. This translates into CASGGTGGAVKTQYF.

This clonotype was seen ten or more times. The chain carries TRBV10-3 and TRBJ1-2; D perhaps matches TRBD1 (5 bases). Trimming took off 5 bases at V and 0 bases at J, with 13 bases between the two ends. CDR1 ENHRY and CDR2 SYGVKD come from the germline V gene. The CDR3 contains 15 residues. CDR3 amino acids: CAISRGTATNYGYTF. The CDR3 region has the DNA TGTGCCATCAGTCGCGGGACGGCGACTAACTATGGCTACACCTTC.

V gene TRBV3-1 combines with J gene TRBJ1-5; unclear D gene. CDR1 LGHDT and CDR2 YNNKEL come from the germline V gene (reference sequence). This CDR3 has 12 amino acids. Trimming pared 1 base from V and 14 bases from J, leaving 12 bases between. CDR3 residues: CASSQGRSPEHF. The CDR3 DNA reads TGTGCCAGCAGCCAAGGACGGTCCCCCGAGCATTTT.

This rearrangement joins TRBV11-2 to TRBJ2-7; 13 nucleotides line up with TRBD2. The CDR3 consists of 18 residues. Per germline, CDR1 SGHAT and CDR2 FQNNGV. V lost 4 bases and J lost 2; bases outside the gene matches: 11. The CDR3 DNA reads as TGTGCCAGCAGCTCAGGGACTAGCGGGATAGAGATAACCTACGAGCAGTACTTC. Translation: CASSSGTSGIEITYEQYF.

This clonotype was counted ten times or more. The chain uses TRBV25-1 and TRBJ2-7; TRBD1 aligns across 7 bases. The length of the CDR3 is 19 residues. V dropped 1 base and J dropped 6; count of bases not matched to a gene: 21. Germline loops: CDR1 MGHDK, CDR2 SYGVNS. The DNA for the CDR3 is TGTGCCAGCAGTGAATTCCTGGGCGCTACAGGGGCCGCCGATTCCGAGCAGTACTTC. The encoded protein is CASSEFLGATGAADSEQYF.

At least ten counts were recorded for this clonotype. The chain carries TRBV19 and TRBJ1-5, with TRBD1 identical over 7 bases. Unmatched junction bases numbered 14, after V lost 3 bases and J lost 0 bases. The length of the CDR3 is 19 residues. CDR1 and CDR2 (germline): LNHDA, SQIVND (reference sequence). CDR3 nucleotide sequence: TGTGCCAGTAGTATGCCTAACCCGGGACAGAGCTATAGCAATCAGCCCCAGCATTTT. It encodes CASSMPNPGQSYSNQPQHF. Based on the CDR3 plus reference TRBV19 and TRBJ1-5, the full variable domain is DGGITQSPKYLFRKEGQNVTLSCEQNLNHDAMYWYRQDPGQGLRLIYYSQIVNDFQKGDIAEGYSVSREKKESFPLTVTSAQKNPTAFYLCASSMPNPGQSYSNQPQHFGDGTRLSIL.

This clonotype was detected ten times or more. This chain joins TRBV28 and TRBJ2-7; either TRBD1 or TRBD2 may fit D (5 bases each). V was trimmed by 6 bases and J by 0 bases, leaving 12 bases between them. CDR3 size: 14 residues. From germline, CDR1 is MDHEN and CDR2 SYDVKM. CDR3 nucleotide sequence: TGTGCCAGCAGAAGGGACGTTAGCTCCTACGAGCAGTACTTC. Translating it yields CASRRDVSSYEQYF.

This clonotype was seen ten or more times. V is TRBV19 and J is TRBJ2-7; a weak D match, TRBD1 (6 bases). In germline, CDR1 is LNHDA, CDR2 SQIVND (reference sequence). Trimming took off 7 bases at V and 5 bases at J, with 18 bases between the two ends. The CDR3 spans 14 residues. For the CDR3, the DNA is TGTGCCAGTAAAAAGACAGGCACCGGGAACGAGCAGTACTTC. It codes for CASKKTGTGNEQYF.

This clonotype was detected many times. This CDR3 is missing its conserved last phenylalanine or tryptophan, likely due to a read error. The chain links TRBV6-1 to TRBJ2-6, with D perhaps TRBD1 (6 bases). CDR3 length equals 15 residues. V gave up 6 bases and J gave up 2 bases, with 11 bases separating them. Germline V lookup: CDR1 MNHNS, CDR2 SASEGT. The CDR3 DNA reads as TGTGCCAGCAGACCTAACAGGGCTGGGGCCAACGTCCTGACTTCC. It translates to CASRPNRAGANVLTS.

There are many counts of this clonotype. This chain connects TRBV5-6 to TRBJ2-7; unclear D gene. The CDR3 contains 14 residues. Trimming cost V 0 bases and J 2 bases, with 9 bases left between them. CDR1 and CDR2 (germline): SGHDT, YYEEEE. This CDR3 reads CASSLVRFPYEQYF. The CDR3 DNA follows: TGTGCCAGCAGCTTGGTTAGGTTCCCCTACGAGCAGTACTTC. The whole variable domain, filled in from reference TRBV5-6 and TRBJ2-7, reads DAGVTQSPTHLIKTRGQQVTLRCSPKSGHDTVSWYQQALGQGPQFIFQYYEEEERQRGNFPDRFSGHQFPNYSSELNVNALLLGDSALYLCASSLVRFPYEQYFGPGTRLTVT.

The chain joins TRBV6-1 to TRBJ1-5; 9 nucleotides match TRBD1. Germline V lookup: CDR1 MNHNS, CDR2 SASEGT. V lost 6 bases and J lost 2; bases outside the gene matches: 8. The CDR3 contains 16 residues. For the CDR3, the DNA is TGTGCCAGCAGGGAGGACAGGGGTTACGGCAATCAGCCCCAGCATTTT. As protein: CASREDRGYGNQPQHF.

The sample holds many counts of this clonotype. The chain employs TRBV15 and TRBJ1-3; no clear D gene. The CDR3 has 15 amino acids. CDR1 LNHNV and CDR2 YYDKDF come from the germline V gene (reference sequence). V was clipped by 2 bases and J by 0 bases, with 8 bases between them. The CDR3 DNA is TGTGCCACCAGCAGACGCTTGAGCTCTGGAAACACCATATATTTT. Protein product: CATSRRLSSGNTIYF.

The CDR3: CSARGWDVNTGELFF. For the CDR3, the DNA is TGCAGTGCTAGAGGGTGGGACGTTAACACCGGGGAGCTGTTTTTT. The chain carries TRBV20-1 and TRBJ2-2; the D call may be TRBD1 or TRBD2 (5 bases each). Germline-derived CDR1 and CDR2 are DFQATT and SNEGSKA (reference sequence). The V and J ends lost 1 base and 2 bases respectively, with 11 bases between them. The CDR3 is 15 residues long.

This clonotype was recorded at least ten times. The rearrangement links TRBV12-3 or TRBV12-4 to TRBJ2-5, with TRBD2 as a possible D gene (5 bases). V was trimmed by 6 bases and J by 5 bases, leaving 19 bases between them. The length of the CDR3 is 15 residues. Here the CDR3 DNA reads TGTGCCAGCAGCCGAGAGCTCGGGTGGAGGGAGACCCAGTACTTC. It yields the protein CASSRELGWRETQYF.

Many counts were recorded for this clonotype. This chain's CDR3 is CASSQEGTGGYTGELFF. As DNA, the CDR3 is TGCGCCAGCAGCCAAGAGGGGACGGGAGGGTACACCGGGGAGCTGTTTTTT. V and J are TRBV4-1 and TRBJ2-2; 8 bases are a match to TRBD2. The length of the CDR3 is 17 residues. Looked up from germline, CDR1 is MGHRA and CDR2 is YSYEKL. V shed 0 bases, J shed 3 bases, and the junction held 6 bases outside the gene matches.

This clonotype was seen repeatedly, ten times or more. Here the CDR3 DNA reads TGTGCCAGCAGTTTCCAACCGGACAGGAGCCCCTATGGCTACACCTTC. Translation: CASSFQPDRSPYGYTF. This chain connects TRBV12-3 or TRBV12-4 to TRBJ1-2; 7 bases are shared with TRBD1. The CDR3 has 16 residues. V was pared by 3 bases and J by 4 bases, with 11 bases of the junction left unmatched.

This clonotype was recorded at least ten times. An end of the junction differs from the germline gene, which may be a read error. The V gene is TRBV29-1, the J gene TRBJ1-2, with D unresolved. The CDR3 sequence is 12 residues long. Per germline, CDR1 SQVTM and CDR2 ANQGSEA. In nucleotides, the CDR3 is TGCAGCGTTACGAGTCCTAACTATGCCTACACCTTC. This encodes CSVTSPNYAYTF.